Below are 25 T cell receptor beta chains sequenced from a single sample in a study of human T cells and chemical hapten exposure. Time point: patch test 3, about 24 weeks after DPC sensitization. The treatment denotes: therapeutic diphenylcyclopropenone sensitization with weekly scalp DPC. From the RACE reads, TCRdb called clonotypes with MiXCR, one entry per CDR3 protein. In the table there are 95,000 to 150,000 distinct CDR3 sequences, approximately 10% of which are singletons. Sequencing used whole blood, obtained in connection with sensitization to the hapten diphenylcyclopropenone (DPC). These receptors came from a woman in her forties or fifties with alopecia areata. Some clones in this sample may be carry-over from other donors' samples.

This clonotype was seen a handful of times. The chain couples TRBV29-1 to TRBJ2-3; 11 bases agree with TRBD2. The V gene end was trimmed by 4 bases and the J gene end by 5 bases; junction bases not matched to a gene: 11. This CDR3 comprises 16 residues. CDR1 is SQVTM, CDR2 ANQGSEA, per germline. The CDR3 DNA follows: TGCAGCGTTGTGACTAGCGGGGCCCTTCGCGTAGATACGCAGTATTTT. It codes for CSVVTSGALRVDTQYF.

This chain uses TRBV28 with TRBJ1-5; 7 bases map to TRBD1. This CDR3 is built from 16 residues. Germline CDR1 and CDR2: MDHEN and SYDVKM. With V trimmed by 5 bases and J by 8 bases, 15 bases remained unmatched. For the CDR3, the DNA is TGTGCCAGCAGTGGGGGTCCGACAGGGAAGGTGGAGCCCCAGCATTTT. Its translation: CASSGGPTGKVEPQHF. The entire variable domain, with the rest obtained from reference TRBV28 and TRBJ1-5, is as follows: DVKVTQSSRYLVKRTGEKVFLECVQDMDHENMFWYRQDPGLGLRLIYFSYDVKMKEKGDIPEGYSVSREKKERFSLILESASTNQTSMYLCASSGGPTGKVEPQHFGDGTRLSIL.

The CDR3 is CASSGRDGTEAFF. In DNA, the CDR3 is TGTGCCAGCAGCGGGAGGGACGGCACTGAAGCTTTCTTT. This chain joins TRBV5-4 and TRBJ1-1, with D perhaps TRBD1 (5 bases). The CDR3 loop spans 13 amino acids. V lost 4 bases and J lost 4, with 11 bases in between. CDR1 and CDR2 from the germline V gene are SGHNT and YYREEE (reference sequence).

The chain couples TRBV29-1 to TRBJ2-4; 9 bases are shared with TRBD1. The V gene end was trimmed by 2 bases and the J gene end by 7 bases; junction bases not matched to a gene: 3. The CDR3 runs to 13 residues. The germline gives CDR1 SQVTM, CDR2 ANQGSEA. As DNA, the CDR3 is TGCAGCGTTGAAAAACAGGGGGCGAACATTCAGTACTTC. It codes for CSVEKQGANIQYF.

There are many counts of this clonotype. The chain is built from TRBV20-1 and TRBJ2-7; a weak D match, TRBD1 (5 bases). Germline loops: CDR1 DFQATT, CDR2 SNEGSKA (reference sequence). The CDR3 is 15 residues long. V shed 4 bases and J shed 2 bases, with 18 bases lying between them. The CDR3 bases are TGCAGTGCTACAGGGATTACTGAAATCCCCTACGAGCAGTACTTC. Protein sequence: CSATGITEIPYEQYF.

The rearrangement uses TRBV11-1 and TRBJ2-3; tentatively, D is TRBD1 (6 bases). CDR3 length equals 13 residues. Germline V gene sequence: CDR1 SGHAT, CDR2 FQDESV (reference sequence). Trimming pared 0 bases from V and 5 bases from J, leaving 6 bases between. CDR3: CASSLARGDTQYF. CDR3 nucleotide sequence: TGTGCCAGCAGCTTAGCCAGGGGAGATACGCAGTATTTT.

This clonotype turned up a few times. The chain joins TRBV7-9 to TRBJ2-1, with TRBD2 identical over 13 bases. V trimming: 1 base; J trimming: 4 bases; junction bases outside the gene matches: 4. Looked up from germline, CDR1 is SEHNR and CDR2 is FQNEAQ (reference sequence). The CDR3 has 17 residues. This CDR3 is CASSLGGLAGVYNEQFF. CDR3 sequence (DNA): TGTGCCAGCAGCTTAGGAGGACTAGCGGGAGTGTACAATGAGCAGTTCTTC.

The rearrangement joins TRBV12-3 or TRBV12-4 to TRBJ1-6; D gene unclear. Trimming removed 0 bases at V and 10 bases at J, with 1 base between. This CDR3 spans 11 amino acids. The CDR3 DNA is TGTGCCAGCAGTTTAGCGTCACCCCTCCACTTT. It is translated as CASSLASPLHF.

This chain links TRBV20-1 with TRBJ1-5; 11 bases are a match to TRBD1. The CDR3 contains 16 residues. Germline assignment: CDR1 DFQATT and CDR2 SNEGSKA (reference sequence). Unmatched junction bases numbered 10, after V lost 3 bases and J lost 6 bases. The CDR3 DNA reads TGCAGTGCTAGTGCTGTTGGACAGGGGGCAATTCAGCCCCAGCATTTT. Translation: CSASAVGQGAIQPQHF.

This clonotype turned up a few times. In DNA, the CDR3 is TGTGCCAGCAGCACAGGGGGCGAATTCCCTGAAGCTTTCTTT. It yields the protein CASSTGGEFPEAFF. The genes are TRBV7-9 and TRBJ1-1; 9 bases fit TRBD1. The length of the CDR3 is 14 residues. The germline gives CDR1 SEHNR, CDR2 FQNEAQ (reference sequence). V shed 5 bases, J shed 6 bases, and the junction held 7 bases outside the gene matches.

This clonotype was recorded at least ten times. The chain joins TRBV4-3 to TRBJ2-2; no clear D. V was cut by 0 bases and J by 7 bases, with 12 bases left in between. Germline values: CDR1 LGHNA, CDR2 YSLEER. This CDR3 has 15 amino acids. For the CDR3, the DNA is TGCGCCAGCAGCCAAGATTGGCCGTCGCGCGGGGAGCTGTTTTTT. It is translated as CASSQDWPSRGELFF.

The gene calls are TRBV5-1 and TRBJ1-1; 8 bases are a match to TRBD1. Germline V lookup: CDR1 SGHRS, CDR2 YFSETQ. CDR3 length equals 16 residues. V lost 1 base to trimming and J lost 4 bases; unmatched junction nucleotides: 9. CDR3 sequence: CASSLNFGQGSTEAFF. In nucleotides, the CDR3 is TGCGCCAGCAGCTTGAACTTCGGACAGGGTTCCACTGAAGCTTTCTTT.

This sequence joins TRBV10-2 and TRBJ1-5, with D tentatively TRBD1 (5 bases). The CDR3 spans 15 residues. Germline V gene lookup returns CDR1 WSHSY and CDR2 SAAADI. Trimming pared 0 bases from V and 2 bases from J, leaving 8 bases between. CDR3 sequence: CASSESGGGNQPQHF. In DNA form, the CDR3 reads TGCGCCAGCAGTGAGTCAGGAGGGGGCAATCAGCCCCAGCATTTT.

In its sample, this clonotype was seen a few times. V gene TRBV28 combines with J gene TRBJ1-1; D is unclear. CDR3 length: 14 amino acids. V was shortened by 2 bases and J by 5 bases, with 12 bases between the two germline ends. CDR1 is MDHEN, CDR2 SYDVKM, per germline. The chain's CDR3 is CASSLPRGRTEAFF. CDR3 coding DNA: TGTGCCAGCAGTTTACCACGAGGTAGGACTGAAGCTTTCTTT.

This clonotype was seen only a few times. The gene calls are TRBV4-3 and TRBJ2-1, with a possible D match to TRBD1 (6 bases). CDR3 size: 11 residues. CDR1 is LGHNA and CDR2 is YSLEER in the germline V gene. V lost 5 bases and J 10 bases, leaving 9 bases between the germline ends. As DNA, the CDR3 is TGCGCCAGCAGCTTAACAGGGGAGCAGTTCTTC. Translation: CASSLTGEQFF.

The CDR3 coding sequence is TGCAGTGCTAGAGCAGGGAGGACTGAAGCTTTCTTT. It translates to CSARAGRTEAFF. The V gene is TRBV20-1, the J gene TRBJ1-1, with D possibly being TRBD1 (5 bases). The germline V and J ends were trimmed by 1 base and 5 bases, with 8 bases remaining between them. In germline, CDR1 is DFQATT, CDR2 SNEGSKA (reference sequence). The CDR3 totals 12 residues.

The CDR3 DNA reads TGTGCCAGCAGTTTAGGCCCCGAGCAGTACTTC. Translating gives CASSLGPEQYF. V usage is TRBV28 and J usage is TRBJ2-7; D ambiguous. Per the germline V gene, CDR1 is MDHEN and CDR2 is SYDVKM. CDR3 length equals 11 residues. V lost 2 bases and J lost 6, with 5 bases in between.

This clonotype was seen repeatedly, ten times or more. V usage is TRBV27 and J usage is TRBJ1-1; possibly TRBD1 for D (6 bases). The germline CDR1 and CDR2 sequences are MNHEY and SMNVEV (reference sequence). This CDR3 region has 14 residues. V lost 4 bases and J lost 0, with 9 bases in between. CDR3 region: CASSSDRLNTEAFF. The CDR3 region has the DNA TGTGCCAGCAGTTCGGACAGATTGAACACTGAAGCTTTCTTT.

On this clonotype: This may be a read error, as it is one base from a much larger clone. This sequence joins TRBV5-6 and TRBJ2-3; 10 nucleotides align to TRBD1. The CDR3 is made up of 16 amino acids. Germline V gene lookup returns CDR1 SGHDT and CDR2 YYEEEE. V shed 7 bases, J shed 2 bases, and the junction held 10 bases outside the gene matches. The CDR3: CASSGLGTGATDTQYF. The CDR3 DNA reads TGTGCCAGCTCGGGGTTAGGGACAGGGGCCACAGATACGCAGTATTTT.

This clonotype was counted between two and nine times. For the CDR3, the DNA is TGTGCCAGCAGTTACCCAGGACATAGTGGCTACACCTTC. As protein: CASSYPGHSGYTF. V and J are TRBV6-2 or TRBV6-3 and TRBJ1-2; a possible D gene is TRBD1 (5 bases). Germline V lookup: CDR1 MNHEY, CDR2 SVGEGT. V was trimmed by 2 bases and J by 7 bases, leaving 11 bases between them. The CDR3 has 13 residues.

The chain combines TRBV7-2 with TRBJ1-3; D perhaps matches TRBD1 (6 bases). The V gene's germline CDR1 is SGHTA and CDR2 FQGNSA. The CDR3 length is 16 residues. V shed 2 bases and J shed 4 bases, with 15 bases lying between them. CDR3 protein: CASSLYQGSSGNTIYF. DNA for the CDR3: TGTGCCAGCAGCTTATATCAGGGGTCGTCAGGAAACACCATATATTTT.

The chain has TRBV27 and TRBJ2-5; D gene uncertain. CDR3 length equals 15 residues. Between the trimmed V and J ends, which lost 3 bases and 1 base, there was a span of 12 bases. Germline assignment: CDR1 MNHEY and CDR2 SMNVEV (reference sequence). The CDR3 spells CASSFVPLFQETQYF. CDR3 coding DNA: TGTGCCAGCAGTTTTGTCCCTCTCTTCCAAGAGACCCAGTACTTC.

This clonotype was seen at least ten times. The gene calls are TRBV12-3 or TRBV12-4 and TRBJ2-6; possibly TRBD1 for D (5 bases). Trimming pared 3 bases from V and 0 bases from J, leaving 12 bases between. This CDR3 is 17 amino acids long. As DNA, the CDR3 is TGTGCCAGCAGTTTGTCGTCAGGGCCCTCTGGGGCCAACGTCCTGACTTTC. This gives the protein CASSLSSGPSGANVLTF.

The chain joins TRBV3-1 to TRBJ2-3, with TRBD2 matching over 14 bases. J was trimmed by 7 bases and V by 2 bases; bases with no gene match: 14. Per the germline V gene, CDR1 is LGHDT and CDR2 is YNNKEL (reference sequence). The CDR3 runs to 19 residues. The CDR3 coding sequence is TGTGCCAGCAGCCAAAAAGGGGGACTAGCGGGGGTCCTGGGGTATACGCAGTATTTT. This encodes CASSQKGGLAGVLGYTQYF.

This clonotype was observed a handful of times. The chain carries TRBV5-1 and TRBJ2-3; 10 bases match TRBD2. The J segment lost 0 bases and the V segment lost 4 bases, leaving 11 bases of the junction unmatched. Per the germline V gene, CDR1 is SGHRS and CDR2 is YFSETQ. The CDR3 spans 18 residues. Here the CDR3 reads CASSPLAGRFVSTDTQYF. In DNA, the CDR3 is TGCGCCAGCAGCCCACTAGCGGGGCGCTTCGTAAGCACAGATACGCAGTATTTT.